These 6 T cell receptor beta chains share one sample of origin, sequenced in a study of cytomegalovirus exposure and HLA in healthy donors. PCR was performed using 60 Vbeta and 13 Jbeta primers. Using immunoSEQ multiplex PCR, the repertoire was profiled, and TCRdb retains in-frame clones only, with some absent. The sample has approximately 120,000 clones; more than 70% are singletons. Sequenced input: PBMCs. The source of these receptors is a woman in her 50s in good health and CMV-seropositive.

This clone has more than one count but fewer than ten. The J gene is TRBJ2-3, the V gene TRBV5-4; TRBD2 matches at 9 bases. J was trimmed by 3 bases and V by 4 bases; bases with no gene match: 9. This CDR3 spans 16 amino acids. Germline CDR1 and CDR2: SGHNT and YYREEE (reference sequence). The CDR3 sequence: CASSTYLRGGTDTQYF. DNA of the CDR3: TGTGCCAGCAGCACCTACTTGCGGGGGGGTACAGATACGCAGTATTTT.

The V and J genes are TRBV30 and TRBJ1-6; D call uncertain. The CDR3 has 15 amino acids. The ends were cut back, 2 bases at V and 0 bases at J, with 8 bases in the middle. Per germline, CDR1 GTSNPN and CDR2 SVGIG (reference sequence). CDR3 sequence: CAWSTGSSYNSPLHF. CDR3 DNA: TGTGCCTGGAGTACGGGGAGCTCCTATAATTCACCCCTCCACTTT.

The J gene is TRBJ1-4, the V gene TRBV6-8; tentatively, D is TRBD1 (6 bases). The CDR3 covers 13 residues. Trimming took off 5 bases at V and 5 bases at J, with 9 bases between the two ends. The germline V gene has CDR1 MNHGY and CDR2 SAAAGT. The DNA of the CDR3 is TGTGCCAGCAGTACAAGGGGGAATGAAAAACTGTTTTTT. This encodes CASSTRGNEKLFF.

The chain recombines TRBV10-3 with TRBJ1-6, with 9 nucleotides matching TRBD1. The V gene's germline CDR1 is ENHRY and CDR2 SYGVKD. This CDR3 is built from 15 residues. Unmatched junction bases numbered 7, after V lost 4 bases and J lost 9 bases. CDR3 loop: CAISGLDRGSSPLHF. CDR3 DNA: TGTGCCATCAGTGGTTTGGACAGGGGTAGTTCACCCCTCCACTTT.

V usage is TRBV6-6 and J usage is TRBJ2-2; no reliable D call. The CDR3 has 14 amino acids. The germline V gene has CDR1 MNHNY and CDR2 SVGAGI (reference sequence). V lost 2 bases and J lost 2, with 6 bases in between. The CDR3 bases are TGTGCCAGCAGTTACGCCAGAAACACCGGGGAGCTGTTTTTT. It codes for CASSYARNTGELFF.

The rearrangement uses TRBV14 and TRBJ1-2; D gene uncertain. Looked up from germline, CDR1 is SGHDN and CDR2 is FVKESK. The V end was cut by 0 bases, the J end by 14 bases, with 16 bases between. This CDR3 contains 13 residues. CDR3 coding DNA: TGTGCCAGCAGCCAAGATGGGTATGGGAGTACGACCTTC. This translates into CASSQDGYGSTTF.